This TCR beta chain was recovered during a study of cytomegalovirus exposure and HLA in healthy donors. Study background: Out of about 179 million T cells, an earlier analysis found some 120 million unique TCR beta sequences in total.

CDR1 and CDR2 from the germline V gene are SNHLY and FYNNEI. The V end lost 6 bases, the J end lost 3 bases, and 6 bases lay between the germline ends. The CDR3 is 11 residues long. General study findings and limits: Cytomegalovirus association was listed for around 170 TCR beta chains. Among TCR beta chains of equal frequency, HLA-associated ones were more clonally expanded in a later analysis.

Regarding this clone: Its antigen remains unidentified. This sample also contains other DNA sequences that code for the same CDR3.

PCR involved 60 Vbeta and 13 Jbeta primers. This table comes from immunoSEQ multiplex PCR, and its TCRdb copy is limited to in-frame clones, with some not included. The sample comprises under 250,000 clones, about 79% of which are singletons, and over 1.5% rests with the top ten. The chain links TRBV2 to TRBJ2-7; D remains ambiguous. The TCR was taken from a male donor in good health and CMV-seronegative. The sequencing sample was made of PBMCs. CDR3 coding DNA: TGTGCCAGCAGCCCCCTCTACGAGCAGTACTTC. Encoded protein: CASSPLYEQYF.